The rows below give T cell receptor beta chains drawn from one sample of a study of CD8+ T cells in alopecia areata. TCRdb keeps only in-frame clones here, not all; method: immunoSEQ multiplex PCR. Of about 90,000 clones listed, around 47% are singletons. The source was CD8+ T cells sorted from blood, collected at week 24, from a patient treated with tofacitinib. The receptors stem from a human donor with alopecia areata. CDR3s include the opening cysteine and the closing phenylalanine or tryptophan. Each record gives: clone size, V gene, D gene, J gene, CDR3 protein, CDR3 DNA. A D gene is named only where the DNA matches it firmly. Size values are once, few and many counts, or a class for expanded clones, and some rows have none.

.	TRBV4-3	.	TRBJ2-7	CASSLPGAGAEEQYF	TGCGCCAGCAGTCTTCCGGGGGCGGGAGCGGAAGAGCAGTACTTC
.	TRBV6-5	TRBD1	TRBJ2-3	CASSTLATGTDTQYF	TGTGCCAGCAGTACCTTAGCGACAGGGACGGATACGCAGTATTTT
.	TRBV7-9	TRBD2	TRBJ2-1	CASSARLAGGKQFF	TGTGCCAGCAGCGCCAGACTAGCGGGAGGAAAACAGTTCTTC
.	TRBV30	.	TRBJ2-3	CAWREFTDTQYF	TGTGCCTGGAGGGAGTTCACAGATACGCAGTATTTT
.	TRBV5-4	TRBD1	TRBJ2-7	CASSHRDRVYEQYF	TGTGCCAGCAGCCACCGGGACAGGGTCTACGAGCAGTACTTC
once	TRBV7-9	.	TRBJ2-1	CASFRGASSYNEQFF	TGTGCCAGCTTCCGGGGGGCTAGCTCCTACAATGAGCAGTTCTTC
few	TRBV29-1	TRBD1	TRBJ1-1	CSVGTGGTEAFF	TGCAGCGTGGGGACAGGAGGTACTGAAGCTTTCTTT
.	TRBV9	.	TRBJ2-5	CASSVVGAETQYF	TGTGCCAGCAGCGTAGTTGGCGCGGAGACCCAGTACTTC
.	TRBV28	.	TRBJ2-7	CASSLALHEQYF	TGTGCCAGCAGCTTAGCGCTCCACGAGCAGTACTTC
.	TRBV14	.	TRBJ1-1	CASSQGGTEAFF	TGTGCCAGCAGCCAAGGTGGTACTGAAGCTTTCTTT
.	TRBV7-8	.	TRBJ2-2	CASSRITGELFF	TGTGCCAGCAGCCGGATCACCGGGGAGCTGTTTTTT
.	TRBV5-4	TRBD2	TRBJ2-7	CASSLEGLASEQYF	TGTGCCAGCAGCTTGGAGGGACTAGCGTCCGAGCAGTACTTC
.	TRBV27	TRBD1	TRBJ1-5	CASSDRGNNQPQHF	TGTGCCAGCTCTGACAGGGGAAACAATCAGCCCCAGCATTTT